A selection of T cell receptor beta chains follows, all from one sample in a study of blood T cell repertoires in COVID-19. The method was immunoSEQ multiplex PCR; TCRdb's version includes in-frame clones alone and lacks a portion of them. The sample consists of 250,000 to 300,000 clones, approximately 89% of them appearing once. Sequencing input: peripheral blood. The receptors come from a woman in her forties who had recovered from COVID-19. The conserved cysteine and the conserved F or W are not part of the CDR3 here. Clone size appears in some rows only: once, few, many, or a class for an expanded clone.

CDR3 protein: ASSSGTSGFTDTQY
clone size: NA
V gene: TRBV7-9

CDR3 protein: ASSPTPAGYNEQF
clone size: NA
V gene: TRBV7-6

CDR3 protein: ASSELSGLAGALF
clone size: NA
V gene: TRBV2

CDR3 protein: ASYGSPNEQF
clone size: NA
V gene: TRBV2

CDR3 protein: AWSEGGPTDTQY
clone size: once
V gene: TRBV30

CDR3 protein: ASSLAPGNGYT
clone size: NA
V gene: TRBV12-3/TRBV12-4

CDR3 protein: AWSTGLAGLYEQY
clone size: NA
V gene: TRBV30

CDR3 protein: ASSLASGWTEAF
clone size: NA
V gene: TRBV5-6

CDR3 protein: ASSYYSEETQY
clone size: NA
V gene: TRBV6-5

CDR3 protein: ASSQGGGTENSPLH
clone size: NA
V gene: TRBV3-1/TRBV3-2

CDR3 protein: ASRTQDQGPYNEQF
clone size: once
V gene: TRBV19

CDR3 protein: ASSLRGLSPLH
clone size: NA
V gene: TRBV6-5

CDR3 protein: ASSPHSESEAF
clone size: once
V gene: TRBV18

CDR3 protein: ASSLVAGPGANVLT
clone size: NA
V gene: TRBV5-5

CDR3 protein: ASSPYGGRNTEAF
clone size: once
V gene: TRBV14

CDR3 protein: ASSHGLAGANTGELF
clone size: NA
V gene: TRBV5-6

CDR3 protein: ASSDAGATDQDTQY
clone size: once
V gene: TRBV10-1

CDR3 protein: ASSLGTGGELF
clone size: NA
V gene: TRBV3-1/TRBV3-2

CDR3 protein: ACMPARGYTGELF
clone size: NA
V gene: TRBV30

CDR3 protein: ASSSRLAGAKEQF
clone size: NA
V gene: TRBV2

CDR3 protein: ASSVEASGSYEQY
clone size: NA
V gene: TRBV9

CDR3 protein: ASSQTVGQPQH
clone size: NA
V gene: TRBV4-3

CDR3 protein: ASKSGGITFSNTEAF
clone size: NA
V gene: TRBV2

CDR3 protein: ASSLGGGAGANVLT
clone size: NA
V gene: TRBV5-6

CDR3 protein: ASSTTRETEAF
clone size: NA
V gene: TRBV11-3

CDR3 protein: ASSPAGTGGFSSNQPQH
clone size: NA
V gene: TRBV18

CDR3 protein: ASSVATLETQY
clone size: NA
V gene: TRBV5-5

CDR3 protein: AWIQAEAF
clone size: NA
V gene: TRBV30

CDR3 protein: ASSGGATNEKLF
clone size: NA
V gene: TRBV28

CDR3 protein: ASSFSDRAYEQY
clone size: NA
V gene: TRBV7-9

CDR3 protein: ASSQGGVGTDTQY
clone size: NA
V gene: TRBV7-2

CDR3 protein: ASNGAITDTQY
clone size: NA
V gene: TRBV19

CDR3 protein: AWSLGGSLSYEQY
clone size: NA
V gene: TRBV30

CDR3 protein: ASSRAKGTVNTEAF
clone size: NA
V gene: TRBV3-1/TRBV3-2

CDR3 protein: ASSNKQTNEKLF
clone size: NA
V gene: TRBV21-1

CDR3 protein: AWSRLAMTHNEQF
clone size: NA
V gene: TRBV30

CDR3 protein: AIRDLQGNLETQY
clone size: NA
V gene: TRBV10-3

CDR3 protein: ASSRLAGSLETQY
clone size: NA
V gene: TRBV7-9

CDR3 protein: ASTPQGMGNQPQH
clone size: NA
V gene: TRBV19

CDR3 protein: ASSISVLMTEAF
clone size: NA
V gene: TRBV19

CDR3 protein: ASSTGQFNYEQY
clone size: NA
V gene: TRBV14